Listed below are T cell receptor beta chains from one sample, sequenced in a study of cytomegalovirus exposure and HLA in healthy donors. Assay used: immunoSEQ multiplex PCR; TCRdb lists only in-frame clones, some missing. There are under 45,000 clones in the sample; over 60% occur only once, and about 6.5% lies in the top ten. Input material: PBMCs. All receptors come from a man younger than 45 in good health and CMV-seronegative. The CDR3 runs from the conserved cysteine through the conserved F or W. The D gene is left open where the match is weak. Part of the rows lack a size; the others show once, few, many or a class for expanded clones.

J gene | clone size | D gene | V gene | CDR3 protein | CDR3 DNA
TRBJ2-7 | . | TRBD1 | TRBV5-4 | CAIAETTGGTPGEQYF | TGTGCCATCGCGGAAACGACAGGGGGAACCCCGGGCGAGCAGTACTTC
TRBJ2-5 | . | TRBD1 | TRBV4-3 | CASSRTGAGETQYF | TGCGCCAGCAGCCGTACAGGGGCCGGGGAGACCCAGTACTTC
TRBJ1-5 | . | . | TRBV6-1 | CASRVTGADNQPQHF | TGTGCCAGCAGAGTGACAGGAGCCGACAATCAGCCCCAGCATTTT
TRBJ1-1 | . | . | TRBV2 | CASRSGTSAFF | TGTGCCAGCAGGTCCGGGACTTCGGCTTTCTTT
TRBJ2-1 | . | . | TRBV5-4 | CAFALEGGPYNEQFF | TGTGCATTTGCGTTGGAGGGCGGTCCGTACAATGAGCAGTTCTTC
TRBJ1-5 | . | . | TRBV28 | CASSLQGTSNQPQHF | TGTGCCAGCAGTTTACAGGGGACCAGCAATCAGCCCCAGCATTTT
TRBJ2-7 | . | . | TRBV2 | CASRQGIYEQYF | TGTGCCAGCAGGCAGGGGATCTACGAGCAGTACTTC
TRBJ2-7 | few | . | TRBV13 | CASSAGEDEQYF | TGTGCCAGCAGCGCCGGTGAGGACGAGCAGTACTTC
TRBJ2-7 | . | . | TRBV11-2 | CASSSTVESYEQYF | TGTGCCAGCAGCTCCACAGTGGAATCCTACGAGCAGTACTTC
TRBJ2-1 | . | TRBD2 | TRBV7-2 | CASSLDPLAGGGNEQFF | TGTGCCAGCAGCTTAGATCCCCTAGCGGGGGGGGGTAATGAGCAGTTCTTC
TRBJ2-4 | . | . | TRBV6-1 | CASSEGGGAKNIQYF | TGTGCCAGCAGTGAAGGTGGCGGGGCCAAAAACATTCAGTACTTC
TRBJ1-2 | . | . | TRBV19 | CASSMSATGGYTF | TGTGCCAGTAGTATGTCGGCCACGGGTGGCTACACCTTC
TRBJ2-5 | . | . | TRBV10-1 | CASGGGGTGETQYF | TGCGCCAGCGGAGGAGGCGGGACGGGAGAGACCCAGTACTTC
TRBJ1-2 | . | . | TRBV4-1 | CASRDISVLGYGYTF | TGCGCCAGCAGGGACATAAGCGTGCTGGGCTATGGCTACACCTTC
TRBJ1-6 | . | . | TRBV6-1 | CASSEFGSVGHF | TGTGCCAGCAGTGAATTCGGAAGCGTGGGCCACTTT
TRBJ2-2 | . | . | TRBV25-1 | CASSESRFTGELFF | TGTGCCAGCAGTGAATCGAGATTCACCGGGGAGCTGTTTTTT
TRBJ1-4 | . | TRBD1 | TRBV6-5 | CASRGQGVTKKLFF | TGTGCCAGCAGGGGACAGGGGGTAACGAAAAAACTGTTTTTT
TRBJ2-5 | . | . | TRBV6-5 | CASRPDSSKETQYF | TGTGCCAGCAGACCGGACAGTTCAAAAGAGACCCAGTACTTC
TRBJ1-1 | once | . | TRBV19 | CASSNTGLPNTEAFF | TGTGCCAGTAGCAACACCGGACTACCGAACACTGAAGCTTTCTTT
TRBJ2-2 | . | TRBD2 | TRBV7-6 | CASSRGLAGNAGELFF | TGTGCCAGCAGCCGGGGACTAGCGGGAAACGCCGGGGAGCTGTTTTTT
TRBJ2-1 | . | . | TRBV2 | CASSAPGIASAGEQFF | TGTGCCAGCAGTGCTCCCGGGATAGCATCCGCGGGTGAGCAGTTCTTC
TRBJ2-1 | . | . | TRBV7-9 | CASSFGDGNEQFF | TGTGCCAGCAGCTTTGGCGACGGGAATGAGCAGTTCTTC
TRBJ1-1 | . | . | TRBV2 | CASSEALPGTEAFF | TGTGCCAGCAGTGAAGCGCTTCCGGGCACTGAAGCTTTCTTT
TRBJ1-5 | . | TRBD1 | TRBV6-5 | CASSPNRGQPQHF | TGTGCCAGCAGTCCGAACAGGGGCCAGCCCCAGCATTTT
TRBJ2-3 | few | . | TRBV6-1 | CASMAVVGGQDTQYF | TGTGCCAGCATGGCGGTGGTGGGGGGGCAAGATACGCAGTATTTT
TRBJ2-7 | . | . | TRBV28 | CASSVDLTVYEQYF | TGTGCCAGCAGTGTCGACCTGACAGTCTACGAGCAGTACTTC
TRBJ2-7 | . | TRBD1 | TRBV5-1 | CASSQWTGANYEQYF | TGCGCCAGCAGCCAATGGACAGGGGCCAACTACGAGCAGTACTTC
TRBJ2-7 | . | TRBD2 | TRBV9 | CASSVASGGGPYEQYF | TGTGCCAGCAGCGTAGCGAGCGGGGGTGGACCCTACGAGCAGTACTTC
TRBJ2-1 | . | TRBD2 | TRBV6-4 | CASSDGLAGGDEQFF | TGTGCCAGCAGTGACGGACTAGCGGGGGGGGATGAGCAGTTCTTC
TRBJ1-4 | . | . | TRBV15 | CATSRVGRDEKLFF | TGTGCCACCAGCAGAGTAGGGAGGGACGAAAAACTGTTTTTT
TRBJ1-4 | . | . | TRBV21-1 | CASFREGYEKLFF | TGTGCCAGCTTCCGGGAGGGATATGAAAAACTGTTTTTT
TRBJ2-1 | . | . | TRBV5-1 | CASSLQAGPLEQFF | TGCGCCAGCAGCTTGCAGGCGGGGCCACTAGAGCAGTTCTTC
TRBJ2-1 | . | . | TRBV7-9 | CASSATSLAASGNEQFF | TGTGCCAGCAGCGCCACCTCCTTAGCAGCCTCGGGGAATGAGCAGTTCTTC
TRBJ1-6 | . | . | TRBV5-6 | CASSLGGLVALHF | TGTGCCAGCAGCTTGGGAGGCTTGGTGGCCCTCCACTTT